Listed below are T cell receptor beta chains from one sample, sequenced in a study of tumor-infiltrating lymphocytes in primary liver carcinoma. MiXCR was run by TCRdb on the multiplex PCR reads, yielding one entry per CDR3 protein. This sample yields fewer than 200,000 distinct CDR3 sequences, of which roughly 80% are seen a single time; approximately 18% belongs to the top ten. Sequenced: tumor tissue from primary liver carcinoma. These receptors were collected from a man aged 35 to 55 with primary liver carcinoma and hepatitis B virus infection. Each CDR3 is given with its conserved first and last residue. Each record gives: J gene, V gene, clone size, CDR3 protein. Only part of the rows carry a size: once, few, many, or a class if the clone is expanded.

J: TRBJ2-2
V: TRBV6-1
size: NA
CDR3: CASGVRTAGSCFF

J: TRBJ1-6
V: TRBV11-2
size: NA
CDR3: CASSLGDDGYNPLIHF

J: TRBJ2-7
V: TRBV13
size: once
CDR3: CASSSYTHSGEQYF

J: TRBJ2-3
V: TRBV29-1
size: NA
CDR3: CCVRTGGGDTQYF

J: TRBJ1-1
V: TRBV29-1
size: NA
CDR3: CRVESGQVNTEAYF

J: TRBJ1-1
V: TRBV6-1
size: NA
CDR3: CASSESREAEAFF

J: TRBJ2-3
V: TRBV5-1
size: NA
CDR3: CSSSLNDRTSTDTQYF

J: TRBJ2-5
V: TRBV5-5
size: NA
CDR3: CAYSLATETQYF

J: TRBJ2-2
V: TRBV19
size: many
CDR3: CASNTGVTGELFF

J: TRBJ2-1
V: TRBV29-1
size: NA
CDR3: CSVEYEGEQFF

J: TRBJ2-1
V: TRBV11-3
size: many
CDR3: CASSSGGSWEQFF

J: TRBJ1-1
V: TRBV4-2
size: NA
CDR3: CASSPRVSGLNIEAFF

J: TRBJ2-1
V: TRBV11-2
size: NA
CDR3: CACSYPGTSGGNEQFF

J: TRBJ1-5
V: TRBV19
size: NA
CDR3: CASSIMETVGNQPQHF

J: TRBJ2-6
V: TRBV9
size: NA
CDR3: CASSLAVGQRELSGANVLTF

J: TRBJ2-3
V: TRBV6-6
size: NA
CDR3: CASRPLGTSGLTDTQYF

J: TRBJ1-1
V: TRBV6-5
size: once
CDR3: CASSYSTAWNTEAFF

J: TRBJ2-1
V: TRBV14
size: NA
CDR3: CASSALVGWVNNEHFF

J: TRBJ2-1
V: TRBV11-1
size: NA
CDR3: CVSTLGREKNEQFF

J: TRBJ2-5
V: TRBV10-3
size: once
CDR3: CPIGGGALHETQYF

J: TRBJ2-2
V: TRBV6-2/TRBV6-3
size: NA
CDR3: CASTTPVGGSPGELLF

J: TRBJ2-7
V: TRBV7-2
size: NA
CDR3: CASSPRGTGSYEQYF

J: TRBJ2-7
V: TRBV29-1
size: NA
CDR3: CRVHGTSGESYEQYF

J: TRBJ2-2
V: TRBV29-1
size: NA
CDR3: CRVLGPGPAGELLF

J: TRBJ2-1
V: TRBV5-1
size: NA
CDR3: CASIPGASGRNEQFF

J: TRBJ2-1
V: TRBV12-3/TRBV12-4
size: NA
CDR3: CAGRFQTSFKEQFF

J: TRBJ2-5
V: TRBV5-1
size: NA
CDR3: CASSPYGLAGEQETQYF